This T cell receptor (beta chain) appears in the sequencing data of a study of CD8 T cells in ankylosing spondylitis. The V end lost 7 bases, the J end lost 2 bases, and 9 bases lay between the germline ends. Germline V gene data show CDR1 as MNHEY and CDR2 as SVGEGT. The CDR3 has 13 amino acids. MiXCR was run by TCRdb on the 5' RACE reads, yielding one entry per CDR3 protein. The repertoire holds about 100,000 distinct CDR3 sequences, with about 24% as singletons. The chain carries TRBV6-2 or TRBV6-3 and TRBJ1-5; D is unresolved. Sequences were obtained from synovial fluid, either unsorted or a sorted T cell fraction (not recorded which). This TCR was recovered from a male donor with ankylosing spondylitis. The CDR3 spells CASKPGRNQPQHF. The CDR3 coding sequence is TGTGCCAGCAAACCGGGCCGCAATCAGCCCCAGCATTTT.